The 30 T cell receptor beta chains in this list originate from one sample, sequenced in a study of cytomegalovirus exposure and HLA in healthy donors. Use of 60 Vbeta and 13 Jbeta primers characterized the PCR. The method was immunoSEQ multiplex PCR; TCRdb's version includes in-frame clones alone and lacks a portion of them. Found here are 160,000 or so clones, more than 65% of them singletons; the top ten hold 5% to 7%. Sequenced input: PBMCs. The receptors originated from a man aged 50 to 60 in good health and CMV-seropositive.

This chain uses TRBV11-1 with TRBJ2-7, with 7 positions matching TRBD2. Trimming took 6 bases from V and 2 from J; bases not matched to a gene: 10. This CDR3 has 15 amino acids. Germline V lookup: CDR1 SGHAT, CDR2 FQDESV (reference sequence). The CDR3 DNA follows: TGTGCCAGCAGTCGCGGACTAGGCCCTACCTACGAGCAGTACGTC. Its translation is CASSRGLGPTYEQYV.

The chain has TRBV7-3 and TRBJ2-6, with 12 bases matching TRBD1. This CDR3 contains 18 residues. Trimming cost V 4 bases and J 2 bases; bases outside gene matches: 6. Germline V gene sequence: CDR1 SGHTA, CDR2 FQGTGA. The CDR3 here is CASSSSGTGGTGANVLTF. The CDR3, as DNA: TGTGCCAGCAGCTCGTCCGGGACAGGGGGCACTGGGGCCAACGTCCTGACTTTC.

With respect to this clone: This CDR3 is also generated by other DNA sequences in the sample. The chain is built from TRBV6-1 and TRBJ1-1, with no clear D. Germline CDR1 MNHNS, CDR2 SASEGT. The CDR3 is 13 residues long. With 2 bases removed from V and 0 bases from J, the gap between germline ends came to 4 bases. The CDR3 nucleotides are TGTGCCAGCAGTGAAACGGTGAACACTGAAGCTTTCTTT. Amino acid sequence: CASSETVNTEAFF.

The chain employs TRBV15 and TRBJ2-7, with 7 bases fitting TRBD2. The ends lost 3 bases at V and 6 bases at J; junction bases unmatched: 8. The CDR3 contains 14 residues. Germline lookup yields CDR1 LNHNV and CDR2 YYDKDF (reference sequence). CDR3 amino acids: CATSSLWGGSEQYF. The CDR3 coding sequence is TGTGCCACCAGCAGTCTCTGGGGGGGGAGCGAGCAGTACTTC. Based on the CDR3 plus reference TRBV15 and TRBJ2-7, the full variable domain is DAMVIQNPRYQVTQFGKPVTLSCSQTLNHNVMYWYQQKSSQAPKLLFHYYDKDFNNEADTPDNFQSRRPNTSFCFLDIRSPGLGDTAMYLCATSSLWGGSEQYFGPGTRLTVT.

The rearrangement uses TRBV10-2 and TRBJ2-7; TRBD2 matches at 8 bases. CDR1 and CDR2 from the germline V gene are WSHSY and SAAADI. V was clipped by 11 bases and J by 6 bases; unmatched bases: 21. CDR3 length equals 16 residues. As DNA, the CDR3 is TGCGCCGATCCGGAGACTAGCGTGGGGGTTTGGTCCGAGCAGTACTTC. Translation gives CADPETSVGVWSEQYF.

The V and J genes are TRBV29-1 and TRBJ2-7; TRBD1 agrees at 7 bases. Trimming removed 7 bases from V and 3 bases from J; junction bases left unmatched: 6. Germline values: CDR1 SQVTM, CDR2 ANQGSEA. The CDR3 extends over 12 amino acids. The CDR3 DNA reads TGCAGCGCCGAGGGGGCCGGCTACGAGCAGTACTTC. Its protein product is CSAEGAGYEQYF.

V usage is TRBV10-3 and J usage is TRBJ2-3; 8 bases line up with TRBD2. Trimming took 3 bases from V and 2 from J; bases not matched to a gene: 7. The CDR3 spans 16 residues. Germline lookup yields CDR1 ENHRY and CDR2 SYGVKD. The CDR3 coding sequence is TGTGCCATCAGTGACTCTTTAGCGGGGTTCACAGATACGCAGTATTTT. Its protein product is CAISDSLAGFTDTQYF.

The chain is built from TRBV5-1 and TRBJ1-1; 8 bases match TRBD1. J lost 4 bases, V lost 0 bases, and 8 bases had no gene match. The CDR3 consists of 16 residues. Germline V CDR1 and CDR2: SGHRS, YFSETQ. As DNA, the CDR3 is TGCGCCAGCAGCTTGGGCGGACAGGGTGGCGCCACTGAAGCTTTCTTT. Encoded protein: CASSLGGQGGATEAFF.

The DNA for the CDR3 is TGTGCCAGCAGTCACAGGGTAGATGAGCAGTTCTTC. Protein product: CASSHRVDEQFF. The chain combines TRBV27 with TRBJ2-1; D may be TRBD1 (6 bases). Deletions cut 5 bases from V and 8 bases from J, with 10 bases between. This CDR3 has 12 amino acids. The germline gives CDR1 MNHEY, CDR2 SMNVEV (reference sequence).

V gene TRBV15 combines with J gene TRBJ2-5; possibly TRBD1 for D (6 bases). This CDR3 contains 15 residues. CDR1 and CDR2 from the germline V gene are LNHNV and YYDKDF (reference sequence). The V gene lost 3 bases and the J gene lost 4 bases, with 15 bases spanning the gap. The DNA of the CDR3 is TGTGCCACCAGCAGGACCGACAGGTCCCCAGAGACCCAGTACTTC. Residues: CATSRTDRSPETQYF.

In nucleotides, the CDR3 is TGCGCCAGCAGCTTACCTAGCGGGGACTACAATGAGCAGTTCTTC. It encodes CASSLPSGDYNEQFF. This chain connects TRBV5-1 to TRBJ2-1, with 9 bases aligning to TRBD2. CDR1 SGHRS and CDR2 YFSETQ come from the germline V gene. There are 15 residues in the CDR3. With V trimmed by 2 bases and J by 3 bases, 3 bases remained unmatched.

This clone was counted a single time. The chain uses TRBV6-5 and TRBJ2-1, with 12 positions matching TRBD2. J lost 15 bases, V lost 6 bases, and 6 bases had no gene match. The CDR3 extends over 12 amino acids. Germline CDR1 reads MNHEY; CDR2 reads SVGAGI. CDR3 sequence reads: CASSPLAGGPFF. The CDR3 nucleotides read TGTGCCAGCAGCCCCCTAGCGGGGGGGCCGTTCTTC.

This clone was seen once. This chain joins TRBV14 and TRBJ2-7, with D perhaps TRBD1 (6 bases). The CDR3 is 13 amino acids. Trimming removed 4 bases at V and 5 bases at J, with 12 bases between. Per germline, CDR1 SGHDN and CDR2 FVKESK. CDR3 region: CASSRSGDHEQYV. The CDR3, as DNA: TGTGCCAGCAGCCGGTCAGGGGACCACGAGCAGTACGTC.

On this clone: At one of its ends the junction is not consistent with the germline gene, which may arise from a read error. The DNA for the CDR3 is TGTGCCAGTAGTATAAGTGAGAACGCCGGGGAGCTGTTTTTT. This encodes CASSISENAGELFF. The V gene is TRBV19, the J gene TRBJ2-2; D gene ambiguous. Germline V gene lookup returns CDR1 LNHDA and CDR2 SQIVND (reference sequence). The CDR3 consists of 14 residues.

The chain employs TRBV7-9 and TRBJ2-3, with D perhaps matching TRBD2 (7 bases). V was trimmed by 0 bases and J by 1 base, leaving 8 bases between them. CDR1 is SEHNR, CDR2 FQNEAQ, per germline (reference sequence). CDR3 length: 15 residues. As DNA, the CDR3 is TGTGCCAGCAGCTTAGCGCGGGGGCGCACAGATACGCAGTATTTT. It encodes CASSLARGRTDTQYF.

This chain connects TRBV6-1 to TRBJ1-5; D uncertain. The CDR3 contains 13 residues. CDR1 is MNHNS, CDR2 SASEGT, per germline. Trimming removed 6 bases at V and 1 base at J, with 7 bases between. As DNA, the CDR3 is TGTGCCAGCAGGGCACAAAGCAATCAGCCCCAGCATTTT. Translated, it gives CASRAQSNQPQHF.

The chain couples TRBV19 to TRBJ2-1, with 8 bases aligning to TRBD2. Germline values: CDR1 LNHDA, CDR2 SQIVND (reference sequence). V shed 3 bases, J shed 5 bases, and the junction held 3 bases outside the gene matches. This CDR3 is 14 amino acids long. CDR3: CASSMTREDNEQFF. The CDR3 DNA follows: TGTGCCAGTAGTATGACGCGGGAGGACAATGAGCAGTTCTTC.

J is TRBJ2-1 and V is TRBV10-1; 11 bases align to TRBD2. CDR1 is WNHNN, CDR2 SYGVQD, per germline (reference sequence). The CDR3 covers 15 residues. Unmatched junction bases numbered 9, after V lost 5 bases and J lost 9 bases. The CDR3 protein is CASSLVAGGPVEQFF. The CDR3 bases are TGCGCCAGCAGTTTAGTAGCGGGAGGGCCCGTTGAGCAGTTCTTC.

With regard to this clone: The sample holds other DNA sequences that translate to the same CDR3. V and J are TRBV5-6 and TRBJ2-7, with 8 bases that match TRBD1. There are 13 residues in the CDR3. CDR1 SGHDT and CDR2 YYEEEE come from the germline V gene. V lost 4 bases and J lost 6; bases outside the gene matches: 6. The CDR3 sequence is CASSAGQGGEQYV. CDR3 DNA sequence: TGTGCCAGCAGCGCCGGACAGGGAGGCGAGCAGTACGTC.

This clone was seen a handful of times. The rearrangement uses TRBV7-7 and TRBJ2-2; maybe TRBD1 (5 bases). The CDR3 is 15 residues long. With 6 bases removed from V and 1 base from J, the gap between germline ends came to 12 bases. CDR1 and CDR2 from the germline V gene are SSHAT and FNYEAQ (reference sequence). As DNA, the CDR3 is TGTGCCAGCAGACCAGGGTCGGGGAACACCGGGGAGCTGTTTTTT. Residues: CASRPGSGNTGELFF.

The sample holds a few counts of this clone. This chain connects TRBV11-2 to TRBJ2-7; TRBD1 agrees at 9 bases. Unmatched junction bases numbered 2, after V lost 3 bases and J lost 2 bases. The CDR3 consists of 14 residues. Looked up from germline, CDR1 is SGHAT and CDR2 is FQNNGV. CDR3 sequence: CASSFRDRAYEQYF. DNA for the CDR3: TGTGCCAGCAGCTTCCGGGACAGGGCCTACGAGCAGTACTTC.

J is TRBJ1-2 and V is TRBV19; 7 positions agree with TRBD1. Germline CDR1 LNHDA, CDR2 SQIVND (reference sequence). After removal of 4 bases from V and 7 bases from J, the junction contained 0 bases not matched to a gene. This CDR3 region has 11 residues. The CDR3 DNA follows: TGTGCCAGTAGTAACAGGGGTGGCTACACCTTC. Translated: CASSNRGGYTF.

CDR3 coding DNA: TGTGCCAGCAGGGCCCGGAGGAATTCCTACAATGAGCAGTTCTTC. Its protein is CASRARRNSYNEQFF. The J gene is TRBJ2-1, the V gene TRBV2; tentatively, D is TRBD2 (5 bases). Trimming removed 6 bases from V and 1 base from J, with 13 bases in between. Per the germline V gene, CDR1 is SNHLY and CDR2 is FYNNEI. The CDR3 has 15 amino acids.

The rearrangement joins TRBV10-3 to TRBJ2-5; D unresolved. Germline loops: CDR1 ENHRY, CDR2 SYGVKD. CDR3 length equals 13 residues. V was shortened by 0 bases and J by 0 bases, with 2 bases between the two germline ends. The CDR3 sequence: CAISESNQETQYF. For the CDR3, the DNA is TGTGCCATCAGTGAGTCCAACCAAGAGACCCAGTACTTC.

V gene TRBV5-1 combines with J gene TRBJ1-1, with D uncertain. In germline, CDR1 is SGHRS, CDR2 YFSETQ. This CDR3 has 13 residues. Between the trimmed V and J ends, which lost 1 base and 5 bases, there was a span of 9 bases. The CDR3 DNA is TGCGCCAGCAGCTTGAAGGCGGTGACTGAAGCTTTCTTT. Its protein is CASSLKAVTEAFF.

The V and J genes are TRBV6-6 and TRBJ2-7, with D unresolved. The CDR3 runs to 13 residues. V was clipped by 2 bases and J by 6 bases, with 11 bases between them. CDR1 MNHNY and CDR2 SVGAGI come from the germline V gene (reference sequence). Written as DNA, the CDR3 is TGTGCCAGCAGTTACCTGGATGCGAGCGAGCAGTACGTC. Amino acids: CASSYLDASEQYV.

This sequence joins TRBV5-1 and TRBJ2-3; 14 bases fit TRBD2. Germline V gene sequence: CDR1 SGHRS, CDR2 YFSETQ. CDR3 length: 16 residues. V shed 4 bases, J shed 6 bases, and the junction held 7 bases outside the gene matches. The CDR3 reads CASSLATSGGADTQYF. The CDR3 nucleotides read TGCGCCAGCAGCCTGGCGACTAGCGGGGGGGCTGATACGCAGTATTTT.

This chain uses TRBV9 with TRBJ1-1; D is ambiguous. This CDR3 is 13 amino acids long. Germline V gene lookup returns CDR1 SGDLS and CDR2 YYNGEE. V was cut by 4 bases and J by 2 bases, with 9 bases left in between. The CDR3 nucleotides are TGTGCCAGCAGCCTGGGCAGAAACACTGAAGCTTTCTTT. As protein: CASSLGRNTEAFF.

V gene TRBV6-1 combines with J gene TRBJ1-2; tentative D call: TRBD1 (5 bases). The CDR3 runs to 13 residues. V lost 6 bases to trimming and J lost 10 bases, with 18 bases between them. Germline V gene data show CDR1 as MNHNS and CDR2 as SASEGT. The CDR3 DNA is TGTGCCAGCAGGCTTCGCGGGGGGTTTCCCTACACCTTC. Translating it yields CASRLRGGFPYTF.

The gene calls are TRBV5-1 and TRBJ2-3; D unclear. Germline V gene lookup returns CDR1 SGHRS and CDR2 YFSETQ. This CDR3 has 15 residues. The ends were cut back, 0 bases at V and 2 bases at J, with 10 bases in the middle. CDR3 sequence: CASSLVRGNTDTQYF. CDR3 nucleotides: TGCGCCAGCAGCTTGGTCCGCGGTAACACAGATACGCAGTATTTT.